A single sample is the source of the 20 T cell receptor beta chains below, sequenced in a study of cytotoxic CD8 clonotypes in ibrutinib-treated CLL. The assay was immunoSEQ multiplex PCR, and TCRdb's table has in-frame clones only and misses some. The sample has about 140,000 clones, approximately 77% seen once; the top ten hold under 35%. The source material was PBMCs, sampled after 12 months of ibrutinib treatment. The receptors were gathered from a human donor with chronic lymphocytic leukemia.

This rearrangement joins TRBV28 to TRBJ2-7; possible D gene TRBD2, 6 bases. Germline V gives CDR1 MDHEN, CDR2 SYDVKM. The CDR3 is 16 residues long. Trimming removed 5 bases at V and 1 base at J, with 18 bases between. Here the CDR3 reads CASSPHGGSLSYEQYF. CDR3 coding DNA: TGTGCCAGCAGTCCCCACGGGGGTAGCTTGTCCTACGAGCAGTACTTC.

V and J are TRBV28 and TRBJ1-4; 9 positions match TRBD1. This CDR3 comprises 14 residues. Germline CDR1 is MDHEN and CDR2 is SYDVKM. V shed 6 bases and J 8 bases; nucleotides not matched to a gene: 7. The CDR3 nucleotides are TGTGCCAGCAGCCCCGGGACAGGGTTGGAAAAACTGTTTTTT. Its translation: CASSPGTGLEKLFF.

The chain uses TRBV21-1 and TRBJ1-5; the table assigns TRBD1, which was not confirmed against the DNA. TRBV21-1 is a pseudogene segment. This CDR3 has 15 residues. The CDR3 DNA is TGTGCCAGCAGCGTCCTGGGACAGGGGAATCAGCCCCAGCATTTT. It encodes CASSVLGQGNQPQHF.

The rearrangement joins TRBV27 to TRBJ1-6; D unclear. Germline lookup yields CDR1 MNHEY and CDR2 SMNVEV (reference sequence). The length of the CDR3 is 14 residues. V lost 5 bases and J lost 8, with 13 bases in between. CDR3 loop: CASSTGGWDSPLHF. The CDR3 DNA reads TGTGCCAGCAGTACGGGAGGTTGGGATTCACCCCTCCACTTT.

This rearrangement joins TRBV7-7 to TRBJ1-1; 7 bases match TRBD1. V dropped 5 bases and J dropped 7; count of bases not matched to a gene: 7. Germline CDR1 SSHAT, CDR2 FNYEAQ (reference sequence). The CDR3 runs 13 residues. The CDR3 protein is CASSPDRYSEAFF. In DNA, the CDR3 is TGTGCCAGCAGCCCGGACAGGTACAGTGAAGCTTTCTTT.

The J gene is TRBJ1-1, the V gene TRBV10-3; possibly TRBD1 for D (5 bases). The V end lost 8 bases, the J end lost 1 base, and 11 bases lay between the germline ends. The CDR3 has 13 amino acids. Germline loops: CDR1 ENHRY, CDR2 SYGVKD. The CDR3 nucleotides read TGTGCCATCGGGCCAGACAGGAACACTGAAGCTTTCTTT. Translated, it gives CAIGPDRNTEAFF.

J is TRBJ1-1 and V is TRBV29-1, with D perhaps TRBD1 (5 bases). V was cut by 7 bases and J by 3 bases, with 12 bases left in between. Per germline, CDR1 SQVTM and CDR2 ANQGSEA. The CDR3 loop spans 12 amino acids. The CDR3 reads CSAQGEYTEAFF. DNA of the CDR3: TGCAGCGCCCAGGGCGAGTACACTGAAGCTTTCTTT.

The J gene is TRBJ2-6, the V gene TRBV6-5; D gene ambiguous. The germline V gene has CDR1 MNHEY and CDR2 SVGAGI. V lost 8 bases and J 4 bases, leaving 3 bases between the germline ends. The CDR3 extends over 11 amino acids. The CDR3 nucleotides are TGTGCCAGCGGGGGGGCCAACGTCCTGACTTTC. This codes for CASGGANVLTF.

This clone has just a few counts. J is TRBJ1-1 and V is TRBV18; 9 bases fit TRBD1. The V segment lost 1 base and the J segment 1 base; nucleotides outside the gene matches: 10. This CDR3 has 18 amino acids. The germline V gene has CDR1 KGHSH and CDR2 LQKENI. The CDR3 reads CASSPRDRENFWNTEAFF. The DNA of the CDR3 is TGTGCCAGCTCACCACGGGACAGGGAAAATTTTTGGAACACTGAAGCTTTCTTT.

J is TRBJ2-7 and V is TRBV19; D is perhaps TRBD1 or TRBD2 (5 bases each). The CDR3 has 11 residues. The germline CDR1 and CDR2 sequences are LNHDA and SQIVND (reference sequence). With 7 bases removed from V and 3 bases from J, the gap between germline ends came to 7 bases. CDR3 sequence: CASNGGYEQYF. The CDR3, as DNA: TGTGCCAGTAATGGGGGCTACGAGCAGTACTTC.

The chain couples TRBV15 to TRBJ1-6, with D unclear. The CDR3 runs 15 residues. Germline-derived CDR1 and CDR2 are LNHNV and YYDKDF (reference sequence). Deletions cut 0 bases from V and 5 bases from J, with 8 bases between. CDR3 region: CATSRDLANNSPLHF. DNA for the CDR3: TGTGCCACCAGCAGAGATTTGGCGAATAATTCACCCCTCCACTTT.

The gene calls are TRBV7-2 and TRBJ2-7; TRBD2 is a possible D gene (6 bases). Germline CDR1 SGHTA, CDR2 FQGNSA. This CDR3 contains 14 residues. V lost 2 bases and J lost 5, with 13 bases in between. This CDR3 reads CASSLTLAAHEQYF. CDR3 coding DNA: TGTGCCAGCAGCTTAACCTTAGCGGCCCACGAGCAGTACTTC.

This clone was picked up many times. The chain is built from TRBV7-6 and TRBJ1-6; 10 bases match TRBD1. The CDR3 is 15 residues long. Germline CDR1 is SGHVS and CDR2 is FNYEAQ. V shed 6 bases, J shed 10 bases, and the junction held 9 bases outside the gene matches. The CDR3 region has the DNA TGTGCCAGCAGGCCCTCGACAGGGGGCAGGTCACCCCTCCACTTT. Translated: CASRPSTGGRSPLHF.

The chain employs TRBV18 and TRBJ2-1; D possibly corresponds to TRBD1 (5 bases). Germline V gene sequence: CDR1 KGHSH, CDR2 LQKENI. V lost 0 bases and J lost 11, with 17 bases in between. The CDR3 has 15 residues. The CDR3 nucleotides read TGTGCCAGCTCACCACCGGTGGGGCGAGGTGTTCAGCAGTTCTTC. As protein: CASSPPVGRGVQQFF.

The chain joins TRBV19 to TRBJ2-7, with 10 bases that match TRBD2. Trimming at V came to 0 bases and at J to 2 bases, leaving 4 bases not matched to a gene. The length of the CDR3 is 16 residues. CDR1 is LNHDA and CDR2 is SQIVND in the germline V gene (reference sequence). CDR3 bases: TGTGCCAGTAGTATAGACCCCGGGACTAGCGCCTACGAGCAGTACTTC. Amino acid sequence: CASSIDPGTSAYEQYF.

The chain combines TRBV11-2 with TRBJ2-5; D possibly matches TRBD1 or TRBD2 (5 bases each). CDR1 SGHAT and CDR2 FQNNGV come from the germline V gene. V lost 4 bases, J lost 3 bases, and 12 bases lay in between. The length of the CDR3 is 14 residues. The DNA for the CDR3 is TGTGCCAGCAGCTCCCCGGGACCAAAAGAGACCCAGTACTTC. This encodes CASSSPGPKETQYF. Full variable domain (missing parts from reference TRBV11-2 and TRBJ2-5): EAGVAQSPRYKIIEKRQSVAFWCNPISGHATLYWYQQILGQGPKLLIQFQNNGVVDDSQLPKDRFSAERLKGVDSTLKIQPAKLEDSAVYLCASSSPGPKETQYFGPGTRLLVL.

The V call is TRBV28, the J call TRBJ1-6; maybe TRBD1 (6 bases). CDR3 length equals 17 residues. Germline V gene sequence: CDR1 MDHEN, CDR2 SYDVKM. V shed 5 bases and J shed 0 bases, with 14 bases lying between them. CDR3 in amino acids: CASSGGGVGSYNSPLHF. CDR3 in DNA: TGTGCCAGCAGTGGGGGCGGGGTAGGCTCCTATAATTCACCCCTCCACTTT. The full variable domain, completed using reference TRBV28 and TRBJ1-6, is DVKVTQSSRYLVKRTGEKVFLECVQDMDHENMFWYRQDPGLGLRLIYFSYDVKMKEKGDIPEGYSVSREKKERFSLILESASTNQTSMYLCASSGGGVGSYNSPLHFGNGTRLTVT.

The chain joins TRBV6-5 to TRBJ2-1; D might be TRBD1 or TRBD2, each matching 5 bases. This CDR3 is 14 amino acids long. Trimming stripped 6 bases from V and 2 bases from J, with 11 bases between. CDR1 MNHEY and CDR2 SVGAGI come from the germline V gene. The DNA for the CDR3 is TGTGCCAGCAGGGGGGAGTCCGCCTACAATGAGCAGTTCTTC. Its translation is CASRGESAYNEQFF.

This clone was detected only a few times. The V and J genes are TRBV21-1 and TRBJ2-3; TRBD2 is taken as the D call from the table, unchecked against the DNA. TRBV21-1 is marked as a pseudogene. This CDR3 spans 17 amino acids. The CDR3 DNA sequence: TGTGCCAGCAGCAAAGGAGGGTCCGGAAGGAGCACAGATACGCAGTATTTT. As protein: CASSKGGSGRSTDTQYF.

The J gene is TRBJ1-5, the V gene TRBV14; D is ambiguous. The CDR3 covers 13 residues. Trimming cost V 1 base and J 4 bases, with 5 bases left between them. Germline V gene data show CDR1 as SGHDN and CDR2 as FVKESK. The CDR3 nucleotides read TGTGCCAGCAGCCAAGGGCTAAATCAGCCCCAGCATTTT. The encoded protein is CASSQGLNQPQHF.